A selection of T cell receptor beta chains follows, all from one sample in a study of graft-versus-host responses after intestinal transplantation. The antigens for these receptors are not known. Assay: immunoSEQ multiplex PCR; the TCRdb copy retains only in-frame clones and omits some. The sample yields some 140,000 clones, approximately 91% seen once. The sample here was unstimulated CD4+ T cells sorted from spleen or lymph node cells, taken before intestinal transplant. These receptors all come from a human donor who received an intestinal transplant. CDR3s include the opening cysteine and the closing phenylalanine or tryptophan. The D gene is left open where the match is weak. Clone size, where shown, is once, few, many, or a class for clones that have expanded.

CDR3 DNA: TGTGCCTGGAGCCCTTCCAACGCGGGCTACACCTTC
CDR3 protein: CAWSPSNAGYTF
D gene: NA
clone size: NA
V gene: TRBV30
J gene: TRBJ1-2

CDR3 DNA: TGTGCCTGGAAAATGTACAGGGGCCCTGAAGCTTTCTTT
CDR3 protein: CAWKMYRGPEAFF
D gene: TRBD1
clone size: NA
V gene: TRBV30
J gene: TRBJ1-1

CDR3 DNA: TGTGCCAGTAGTCCGGGACAGATCCTTTATGGCTACACCTTC
CDR3 protein: CASSPGQILYGYTF
D gene: TRBD1
clone size: few
V gene: TRBV19
J gene: TRBJ1-2

CDR3 DNA: TGTGCCAGCAGCTTAGGGAGCATAGGGAGAAGGAACTACAATGAGCAGTTCTTC
CDR3 protein: CASSLGSIGRRNYNEQFF
D gene: NA
clone size: NA
V gene: TRBV7-9
J gene: TRBJ2-1

CDR3 DNA: TGTGCCAGCAGCCCTCGAGGCGGGAGATACGAGCAGTACTTC
CDR3 protein: CASSPRGGRYEQYF
D gene: TRBD2
clone size: NA
V gene: TRBV28
J gene: TRBJ2-7

CDR3 DNA: TGTGCCAGTAGCGGGGGCAAGTTAAGGGGTCAGCCCCAGCATTTT
CDR3 protein: CASSGGKLRGQPQHF
D gene: NA
clone size: NA
V gene: TRBV19
J gene: TRBJ1-5

CDR3 DNA: TGTGCCAGCAGCTTAGATCGTCCGGGGACAGGGATAGATACGCAGTATTTT
CDR3 protein: CASSLDRPGTGIDTQYF
D gene: TRBD1
clone size: NA
V gene: TRBV11-2
J gene: TRBJ2-3

CDR3 DNA: TGTGCCAGTAGTCCCCTCGGGGGGCTAAACTATGGCTACACCTTC
CDR3 protein: CASSPLGGLNYGYTF
D gene: NA
clone size: NA
V gene: TRBV19
J gene: TRBJ1-2

CDR3 DNA: TGTGCCAGCACCGAGGCGGGCGAGACCCAGTACTTC
CDR3 protein: CASTEAGETQYF
D gene: NA
clone size: NA
V gene: TRBV6-5
J gene: TRBJ2-5

CDR3 DNA: TGTGCCAGCAGCTCCAGCGGGAGCGAAAATGAGCAGTTCTTC
CDR3 protein: CASSSSGSENEQFF
D gene: TRBD2
clone size: NA
V gene: TRBV11-3
J gene: TRBJ2-1

CDR3 DNA: TGTGCCAGCAGCTTGGCCTGGGCAGCCCAAGACCGAAACACTGAAGCTTTCTTT
CDR3 protein: CASSLAWAAQDRNTEAFF
D gene: NA
clone size: once
V gene: TRBV5-4
J gene: TRBJ1-1

CDR3 DNA: TGCGCCAGCAGTCCCTCAGTCTCTGGAAACACCATATATTTT
CDR3 protein: CASSPSVSGNTIYF
D gene: NA
clone size: NA
V gene: TRBV5-1
J gene: TRBJ1-3

CDR3 DNA: TGTGCCAGCAGCTCTCAATCCCGGGGCGCTAACTATGGCTACACCTTC
CDR3 protein: CASSSQSRGANYGYTF
D gene: NA
clone size: once
V gene: TRBV9
J gene: TRBJ1-2

CDR3 DNA: TGTGCCAGCAGCCCTAAGGGGCCACACACTGAAGCTTTCTTT
CDR3 protein: CASSPKGPHTEAFF
D gene: NA
clone size: NA
V gene: TRBV7-9
J gene: TRBJ1-1

CDR3 DNA: TGTGCCTGGAGGCACCGGACTAGCAGCTATAGCACAGATACGCAGTATTTT
CDR3 protein: CAWRHRTSSYSTDTQYF
D gene: TRBD2
clone size: NA
V gene: TRBV30
J gene: TRBJ2-3

CDR3 DNA: TGTGCCAGCACCCTCGAGAGGGTCTCGGAGACCCAGTACTTC
CDR3 protein: CASTLERVSETQYF
D gene: NA
clone size: NA
V gene: TRBV11-2
J gene: TRBJ2-5

CDR3 DNA: TGTGCCAGCAGCCTCCCGAACACTGAAGCTTTCTTT
CDR3 protein: CASSLPNTEAFF
D gene: NA
clone size: NA
V gene: TRBV5-4
J gene: TRBJ1-1

CDR3 DNA: TGTGCCAGCAGTTGGCTAGCGGGAACATCCTACAATGAGCAGTTCTTC
CDR3 protein: CASSWLAGTSYNEQFF
D gene: TRBD2
clone size: NA
V gene: TRBV27
J gene: TRBJ2-1